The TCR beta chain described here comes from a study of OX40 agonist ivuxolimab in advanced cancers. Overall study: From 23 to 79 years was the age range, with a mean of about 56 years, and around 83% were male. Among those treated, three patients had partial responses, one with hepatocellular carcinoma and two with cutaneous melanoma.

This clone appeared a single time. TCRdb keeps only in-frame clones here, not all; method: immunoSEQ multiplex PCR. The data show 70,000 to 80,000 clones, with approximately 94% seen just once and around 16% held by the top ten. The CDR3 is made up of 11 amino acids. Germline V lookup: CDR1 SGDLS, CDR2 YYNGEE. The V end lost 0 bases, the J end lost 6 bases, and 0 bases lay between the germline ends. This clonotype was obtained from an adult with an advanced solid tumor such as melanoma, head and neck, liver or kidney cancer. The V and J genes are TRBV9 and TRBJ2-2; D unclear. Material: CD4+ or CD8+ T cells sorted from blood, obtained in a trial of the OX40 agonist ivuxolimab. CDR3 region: CASSVAGELFF. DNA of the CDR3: TGTGCCAGCAGCGTAGCCGGGGAGCTGTTTTTT.